This TCR beta chain was captured in a study of OX40 agonist ivuxolimab in advanced cancers. Study at large: With ivuxolimab, an agonistic anti-OX40 (CD134) antibody, patients were treated. Overall study results and limits: Not determined was the antigen specificity of the expanded peripheral T cells.

Method: immunoSEQ multiplex PCR; TCRdb's copy keeps in-frame clones and lacks some. Of about 84,000 clones listed, 85% to 95% are singletons. V lost 4 bases and J lost 6; bases outside the gene matches: 10. Germline loops: CDR1 SGDLS, CDR2 YYNGEE. This CDR3 has 14 residues. A remark on this clone: Its antigen is undetermined.

The chain carries TRBV9 and TRBJ2-7, with 7 bases lining up with TRBD1. The material was CD4+ or CD8+ T cells sorted from blood, obtained in a trial of the OX40 agonist ivuxolimab. This receptor was obtained from an adult with an advanced solid tumor such as melanoma, head and neck, liver or kidney cancer. Here the CDR3 DNA reads TGTGCCAGCAGCACAGACAGGGATCCGAGCGAGCAGTACTTC. Protein product: CASSTDRDPSEQYF. Based on the CDR3 plus reference TRBV9 and TRBJ2-7, the full variable domain is DSGVTQTPKHLITATGQRVTLRCSPRSGDLSVYWYQQSLDQGLQFLIQYYNGEERAKGNILERFSAQQFPDLHSELNLSSLELGDSALYFCASSTDRDPSEQYFGPGTRLTVT.